The present T cell receptor (beta chain) was sequenced within a study of CD8 T cells in Susac syndrome. When the RNA was reverse transcribed, random hexamers were used with an input of about 0.5 to 1 ug. The authors amplified TCR beta CDR3 across 54 Vbeta and 13 Jbeta using immunoSEQ multiplex PCR. One entry per CDR3 protein results from TCRdb running MiXCR on the immunoSEQ multiplex PCR reads. The profile shows about 440,000 distinct CDR3 sequences, 75% to 90% of them singletons. Germline V gene lookup returns CDR1 DFQATT and CDR2 SNEGSKA (reference sequence). The CDR3 has 14 residues. Trimming cost V 0 bases and J 2 bases, with 11 bases left between them. CD8+ and CD4+ blood T cells underwent TCR beta sequencing. The multiple sclerosis controls were treatment-naive patients, and their relapsing-remitting disease was stable or active.

The J gene is TRBJ2-7, the V gene TRBV20-1; D is perhaps TRBD1 or TRBD2 (7 bases each). Sequenced material: CD8+ T cells from PBMCs. This receptor was obtained from a human donor with multiple sclerosis. CDR3 bases: TGCAGTGCTAGAGATCAGGGGGGGACCTACGAGCAGTACTTC. Protein sequence: CSARDQGGTYEQYF.